Presented here are 9 T cell receptor beta chains from one specimen sequenced in a study of blood T cell repertoires in COVID-19. Repertoires were generated with immunoSEQ multiplex PCR, while TCRdb's copy carries only in-frame clones and drops some. The sample contains hundreds of thousands of clones, roughly 84% of which appear only once. Material for sequencing was PBMCs or T cells enriched from blood (not recorded which). The receptors were sampled from a woman between 40 and 50 years old who had recovered from COVID-19.

The chain links TRBV19 to TRBJ1-5; possibly TRBD1 for D (6 bases). Per the germline V gene, CDR1 is LNHDA and CDR2 is SQIVND (reference sequence). With 0 bases removed from V and 3 bases from J, the gap between germline ends came to 18 bases. CDR3 length equals 18 residues. The CDR3 is CASSIDKNRAINNQPQHF. CDR3 bases: TGTGCCAGTAGTATAGATAAAAACAGGGCAATCAACAATCAGCCCCAGCATTTT.

V and J are TRBV27 and TRBJ1-6; 8 nucleotides align to TRBD1. CDR3 size: 20 residues. With V trimmed by 6 bases and J by 0 bases, 16 bases remained unmatched. Germline V gene lookup returns CDR1 MNHEY and CDR2 SMNVEV (reference sequence). The CDR3 sequence: CASRLKTGAQFSSYNSPLHF. DNA for the CDR3: TGTGCCAGCAGGTTAAAGACAGGGGCCCAATTCAGCTCCTATAATTCACCCCTCCACTTT.

This clone was seen a single time. The chain joins TRBV5-1 to TRBJ2-1, with TRBD2 matching 11 bases. Losses at the gene ends were 0 bases for V and 4 bases for J; bases not matched to a gene: 3. Germline-derived CDR1 and CDR2 are SGHRS and YFSETQ. The CDR3 spans 16 residues. In nucleotides, the CDR3 is TGCGCCAGCAGCTTGGAGGCTAGCGGGGGGTACAATGAGCAGTTCTTC. Translated, it gives CASSLEASGGYNEQFF.

The table lists this clone with a few counts. This chain links TRBV7-9 with TRBJ1-2, with D uncertain. The CDR3 loop spans 14 amino acids. Trimming took off 2 bases at V and 1 base at J, with 8 bases between the two ends. Per germline, CDR1 SEHNR and CDR2 FQNEAQ (reference sequence). CDR3 nucleotide sequence: TGTGCCAGCAGCTTAACCGGGGTTAACTATGGCTACACCTTC. Amino acids: CASSLTGVNYGYTF.

This chain uses TRBV9 with TRBJ1-2; 8 nucleotides agree with TRBD1. Germline V gives CDR1 SGDLS, CDR2 YYNGEE. CDR3 length equals 18 residues. Trimming removed 3 bases from V and 5 bases from J; junction bases left unmatched: 18. The CDR3 sequence: CASSGGGPNRGGAYGYTF. The CDR3 coding sequence is TGTGCCAGCAGCGGAGGAGGCCCGAACAGGGGGGGGGCATATGGCTACACCTTC.

V and J are TRBV7-9 and TRBJ2-2; 15 bases agree with TRBD2. V lost 5 bases to trimming and J lost 7 bases; unmatched junction nucleotides: 8. There are 17 residues in the CDR3. Germline CDR1 SEHNR, CDR2 FQNEAQ (reference sequence). The CDR3 sequence is CASSRTSGRARGGELFF. As DNA, the CDR3 is TGTGCCAGCAGCAGGACTAGCGGGAGGGCACGAGGCGGGGAGCTGTTTTTT.

The chain has TRBV10-1 and TRBJ1-5, with TRBD1 matching 9 bases. The trim removed 6 bases at V and 6 bases at J, leaving 12 bases unmatched. Germline CDR1 and CDR2: WNHNN and SYGVQD (reference sequence). The CDR3 has 16 residues. For the CDR3, the DNA is TGCGCCAGCAGAAGCCACGGGACAGGGAGGGGTCAGCCCCAGCATTTT. As protein: CASRSHGTGRGQPQHF.

V usage is TRBV7-9 and J usage is TRBJ2-7, with unresolved D. CDR3 length: 13 residues. The V end was cut by 2 bases, the J end by 3 bases, with 8 bases between. CDR1 is SEHNR and CDR2 is FQNEAQ in the germline V gene (reference sequence). CDR3 in amino acids: CASSLLSGYEQYF. CDR3 coding DNA: TGTGCCAGCAGCTTATTATCGGGCTACGAGCAGTACTTC.

The J gene is TRBJ2-3, the V gene TRBV7-2; D unresolved. Germline-derived CDR1 and CDR2 are SGHTA and FQGNSA. V dropped 0 bases and J dropped 3 bases, with 4 bases sitting between them. The CDR3 length is 13 residues. The CDR3 DNA follows: TGTGCCAGCAGCTTAGCGCGGACAGATACGCAGTATTTT. Encoded protein: CASSLARTDTQYF.